This T cell receptor (beta chain) is from a study of T-cell memory formation after mild COVID-19. A single record per CDR3 protein comes from TCRdb applying MiXCR to the 5' RACE reads. The sample yields around 80,000 distinct CDR3 sequences, roughly 13% seen once. Trimming took off 5 bases at V and 3 bases at J, with 14 bases between the two ends. The CDR3 is 15 residues long. Germline-derived CDR1 and CDR2 are SGHVS and FNYEAQ. This clonotype has at least ten counts. Sequencing used PBMCs or a T cell subset sorted from them (not recorded which). The chain employs TRBV7-6 and TRBJ2-1; TRBD1 or TRBD2 may be the D gene (5 bases each). The TCR sequence derives from an adult woman who had mild COVID-19 (a few samples of this study predate the infection). Cell type and time point are not known. The CDR3 protein is CASSRPGTSYNEQFF. CDR3 DNA sequence: TGTGCCAGCAGCCGTCCCGGGACGAGCTACAATGAGCAGTTCTTC.